This T cell receptor beta chain appears in the sequencing data of a study of T cells in Graves' hyperthyroidism and ophthalmopathy. Study results and caveats: Blood also showed most of the thyroid clonotypes that were expanded above 0.001.

What was amplified from RNA transcripts were TCR beta CDR3 regions. An initial round of RT-PCR targeting the TCR CDR3 relied on the HTBI primer set. TCRdb re-called the multiplex PCR reads through MiXCR, storing one row per CDR3 protein. The sample lists around 300,000 distinct CDR3 sequences; around 22% were seen once. This CDR3 region has 15 residues. Between the trimmed V and J ends, which lost 5 bases and 7 bases, there was a span of 22 bases. Germline V gives CDR1 SGHRS, CDR2 YFSETQ. Concerning this clonotype itself: Antigen: not known.

The diagnoses drew upon clinical symptoms, serum thyroxine and TRAb, thyroid ultrasound and orbital computed tomography. Sequenced material: blood. This chain connects TRBV5-1 to TRBJ2-7; no definite D call. The source of this sequence is a man younger than 40 with Graves' ophthalmopathy. The CDR3 DNA reads as TGCGCCAGCAGTTTCGGGCTTACGAACACCGGGGAGCAGTACTTC. Translation: CASSFGLTNTGEQYF.